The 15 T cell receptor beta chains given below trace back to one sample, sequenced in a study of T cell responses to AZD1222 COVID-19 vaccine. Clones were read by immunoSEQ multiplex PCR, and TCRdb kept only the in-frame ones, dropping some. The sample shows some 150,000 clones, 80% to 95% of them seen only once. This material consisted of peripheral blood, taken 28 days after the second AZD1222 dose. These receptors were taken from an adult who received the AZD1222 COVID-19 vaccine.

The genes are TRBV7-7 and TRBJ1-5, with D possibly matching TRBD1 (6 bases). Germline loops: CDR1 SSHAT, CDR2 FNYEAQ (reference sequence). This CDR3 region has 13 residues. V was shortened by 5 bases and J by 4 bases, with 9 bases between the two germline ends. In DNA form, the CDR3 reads TGTGCCAGCAGCCCAGACAGGAATCAGCCCCAGCATTTT. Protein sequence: CASSPDRNQPQHF.

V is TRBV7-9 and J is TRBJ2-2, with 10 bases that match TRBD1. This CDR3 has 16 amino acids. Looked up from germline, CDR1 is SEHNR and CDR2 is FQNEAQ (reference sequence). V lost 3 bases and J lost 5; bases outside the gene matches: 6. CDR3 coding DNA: TGTGCCAGCAGCTTCACCGGGACAGGGGATACCGGGGAGCTGTTTTTT. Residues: CASSFTGTGDTGELFF.

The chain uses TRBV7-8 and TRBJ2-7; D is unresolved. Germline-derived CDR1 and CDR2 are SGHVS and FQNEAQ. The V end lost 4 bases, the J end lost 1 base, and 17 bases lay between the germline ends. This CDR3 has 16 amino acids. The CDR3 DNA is TGTGCCAGCAGCTCTTGGCCACCCGACACGTCCTACGAGCAGTACTTC. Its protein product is CASSSWPPDTSYEQYF.

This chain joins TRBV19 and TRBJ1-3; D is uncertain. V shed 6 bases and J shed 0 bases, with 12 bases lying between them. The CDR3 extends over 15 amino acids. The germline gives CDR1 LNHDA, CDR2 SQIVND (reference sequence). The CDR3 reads CASSRIGSSGNTIYF. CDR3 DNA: TGTGCCAGTAGCCGCATTGGGAGCTCTGGAAACACCATATATTTT.

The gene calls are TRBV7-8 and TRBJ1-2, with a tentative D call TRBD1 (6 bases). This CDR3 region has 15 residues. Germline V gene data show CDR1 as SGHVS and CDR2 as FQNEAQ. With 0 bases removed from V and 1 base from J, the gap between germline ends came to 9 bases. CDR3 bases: TGTGCCAGCAGCTTAGCGGACAGTTTTAACTATGGCTACACCTTC. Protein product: CASSLADSFNYGYTF.

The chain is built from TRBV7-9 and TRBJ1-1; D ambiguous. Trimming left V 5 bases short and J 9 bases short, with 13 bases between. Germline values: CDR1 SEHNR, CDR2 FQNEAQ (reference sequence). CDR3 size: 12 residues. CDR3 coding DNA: TGTGCCAGCAGCAACTCCTTAGGGCAAGCTTTCTTT. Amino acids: CASSNSLGQAFF. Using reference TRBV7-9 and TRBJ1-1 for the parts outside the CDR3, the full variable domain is DTGVSQNPRHKITKRGQNVTFRCDPISEHNRLYWYRQTLGQGPEFLTYFQNEAQLEKSRLLSDRFSAERPKGSFSTLEIQRTEQGDSAMYLCASSNSLGQAFFGQGTRLTVV.

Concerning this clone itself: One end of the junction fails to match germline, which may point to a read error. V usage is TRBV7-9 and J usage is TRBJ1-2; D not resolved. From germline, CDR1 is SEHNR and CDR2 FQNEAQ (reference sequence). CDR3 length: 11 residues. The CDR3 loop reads CASSSGGPVTF. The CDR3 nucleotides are TGTGCCAGCAGCTCCGGCGGACCCGTTACGTTC.

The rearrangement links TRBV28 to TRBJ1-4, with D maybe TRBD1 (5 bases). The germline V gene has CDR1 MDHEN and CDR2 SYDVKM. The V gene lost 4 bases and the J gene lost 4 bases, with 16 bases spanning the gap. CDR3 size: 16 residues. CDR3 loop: CASSSIQGLLNEKLFF. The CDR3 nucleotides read TGTGCCAGCAGTTCTATCCAGGGACTTCTTAATGAAAAACTGTTTTTT.

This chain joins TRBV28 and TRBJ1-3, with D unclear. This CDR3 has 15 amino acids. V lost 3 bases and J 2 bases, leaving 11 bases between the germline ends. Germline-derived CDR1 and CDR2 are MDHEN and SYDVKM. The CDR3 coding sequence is TGTGCCAGCAGTTTTAGGCGGACGCCTGGAAACACCATATATTTT. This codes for CASSFRRTPGNTIYF.

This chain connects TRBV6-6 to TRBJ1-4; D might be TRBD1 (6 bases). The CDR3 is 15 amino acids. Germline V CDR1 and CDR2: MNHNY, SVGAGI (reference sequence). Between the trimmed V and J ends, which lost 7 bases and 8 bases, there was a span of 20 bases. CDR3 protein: CASTPTGTHREKLFF. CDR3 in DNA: TGTGCCAGCACCCCGACAGGCACACATAGAGAAAAACTGTTTTTT.

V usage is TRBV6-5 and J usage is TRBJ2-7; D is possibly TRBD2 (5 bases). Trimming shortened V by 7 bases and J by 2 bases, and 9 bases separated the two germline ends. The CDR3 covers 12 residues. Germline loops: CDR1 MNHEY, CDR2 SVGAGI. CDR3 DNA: TGTGCCAGCATCGGGCGGGCCTACGAGCAGTACTTC. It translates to CASIGRAYEQYF.

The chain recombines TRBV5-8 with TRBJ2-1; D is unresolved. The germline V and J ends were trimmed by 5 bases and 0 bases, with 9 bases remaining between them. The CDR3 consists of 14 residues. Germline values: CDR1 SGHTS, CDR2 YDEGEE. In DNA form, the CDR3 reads TGTGCCAGCAGTCGTACGAGCTCCTACAATGAGCAGTTCTTC. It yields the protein CASSRTSSYNEQFF.

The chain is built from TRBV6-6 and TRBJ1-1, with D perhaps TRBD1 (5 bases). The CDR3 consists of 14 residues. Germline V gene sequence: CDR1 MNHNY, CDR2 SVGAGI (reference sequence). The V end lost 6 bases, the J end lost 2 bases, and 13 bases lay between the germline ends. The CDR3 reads CASRGGTANTEAFF. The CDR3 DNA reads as TGTGCCAGCAGGGGCGGGACGGCCAACACTGAAGCTTTCTTT.

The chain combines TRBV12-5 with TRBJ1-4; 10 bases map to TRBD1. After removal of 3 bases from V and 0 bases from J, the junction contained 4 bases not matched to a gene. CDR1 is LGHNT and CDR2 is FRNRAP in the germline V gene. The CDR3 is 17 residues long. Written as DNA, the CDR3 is TGTGCTAGTGGTTTCCCCGGACAGGGGGCAACTAATGAAAAACTGTTTTTT. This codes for CASGFPGQGATNEKLFF. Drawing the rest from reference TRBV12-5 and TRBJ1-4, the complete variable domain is DARVTQTPRHKVTEMGQEVTMRCQPILGHNTVFWYRQTMMQGLELLAYFRNRAPLDDSGMPKDRFSAEMPDATLATLKIQPSEPRDSAVYFCASGFPGQGATNEKLFFGSGTQLSVL.

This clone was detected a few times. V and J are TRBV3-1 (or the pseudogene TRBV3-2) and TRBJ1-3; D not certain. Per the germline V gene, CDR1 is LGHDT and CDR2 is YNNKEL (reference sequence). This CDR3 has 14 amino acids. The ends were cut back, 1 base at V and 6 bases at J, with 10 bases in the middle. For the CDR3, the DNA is TGTGCCAGCAGCCAAGCGGGTAGGGAAAACACCATATATTTT. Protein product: CASSQAGRENTIYF.